This T cell receptor beta chain was sequenced in a study of cytomegalovirus exposure and HLA in healthy donors. This clone was picked up a small number of times. The antigen is undetermined. The CDR3 loop spans 14 amino acids. CDR1 is SGHNT, CDR2 YYREEE, per germline (reference sequence). The ends were cut back, 0 bases at V and 3 bases at J, with 9 bases in the middle. General observations from the study: Within the data, a cluster of highly shared sequence variants was likely a sequencing artifact.

In the PCR, 60 Vbeta and 13 Jbeta primers were used. Libraries were prepared by immunoSEQ multiplex PCR; TCRdb keeps only in-frame clonotypes and omits some of them. Of over 200,000 clones in the sample, about 85% were seen once. The origin of this receptor is a human donor in good health. The J gene is TRBJ1-2, the V gene TRBV5-4, with D unresolved. Sequenced sample: PBMCs. Here the CDR3 DNA reads TGTGCCAGCAGCTTGGGAGACGGAGACTATGGCTACACCTTC. It is translated as CASSLGDGDYGYTF.